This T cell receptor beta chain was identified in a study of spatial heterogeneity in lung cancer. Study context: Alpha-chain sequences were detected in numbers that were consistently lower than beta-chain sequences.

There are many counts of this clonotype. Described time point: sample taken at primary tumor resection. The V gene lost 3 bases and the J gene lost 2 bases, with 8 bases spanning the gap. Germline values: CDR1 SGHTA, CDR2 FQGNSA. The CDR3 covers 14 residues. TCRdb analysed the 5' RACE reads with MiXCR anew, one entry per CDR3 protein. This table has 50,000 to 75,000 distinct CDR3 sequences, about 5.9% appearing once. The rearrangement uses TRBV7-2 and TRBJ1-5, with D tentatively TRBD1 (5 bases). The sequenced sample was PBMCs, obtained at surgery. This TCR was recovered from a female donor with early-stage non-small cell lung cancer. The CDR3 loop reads CASSFQGGNQPQHF. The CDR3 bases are TGTGCCAGCAGCTTTCAGGGTGGCAATCAGCCCCAGCATTTT.